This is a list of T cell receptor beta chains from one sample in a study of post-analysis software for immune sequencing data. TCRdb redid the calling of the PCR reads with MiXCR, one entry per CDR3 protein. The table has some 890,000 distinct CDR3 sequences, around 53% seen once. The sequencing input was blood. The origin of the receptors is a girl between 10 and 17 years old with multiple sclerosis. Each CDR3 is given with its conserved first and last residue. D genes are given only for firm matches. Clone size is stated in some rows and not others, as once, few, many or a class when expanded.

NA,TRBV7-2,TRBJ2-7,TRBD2,TGTGCCAGCAGCTTACAGAGGGGACTAGCGGGAGTTTACGAGCAGTACTTC,CASSLQRGLAGVYEQYF
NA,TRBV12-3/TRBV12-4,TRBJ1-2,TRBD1,TGTGCCAGCCCGGACCAGACAGGGAATGGCTACACCTTC,CASPDQTGNGYTF
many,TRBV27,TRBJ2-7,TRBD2,TGTGCCAGCAGTTTATCCCGGGCTAGCGGGAGGACGCAGTACTTC,CASSLSRASGRTQYF
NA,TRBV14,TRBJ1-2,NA,TGTGCCAGCAGCCAAGAACGGCATTCCAGTGTCACCTTC,CASSQERHSSVTF
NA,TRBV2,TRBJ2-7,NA,TGTGCCAGCTTTTTGAATTACGAGCAGTACTTC,CASFLNYEQYF
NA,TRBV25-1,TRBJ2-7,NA,TGTGCCAGCAGTGGCCGGAGTAGGTACGAGCAGTACTTC,CASSGRSRYEQYF
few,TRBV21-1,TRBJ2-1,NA,TGTGCCAGCAGCAAAGAGCTCTGTGGAGAGCAGTTCTTC,CASSKELCGEQFF
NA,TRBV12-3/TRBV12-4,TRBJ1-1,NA,TGTGCCAGCAAACTCAGGAGAAACACTGAAGCTTTCTTT,CASKLRRNTEAFF
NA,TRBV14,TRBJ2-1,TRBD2,TGTGCCAGCAGCCCTGGTGGAGCGGGGGCCCATTTCAATGAGCAGTTCTTC,CASSPGGAGAHFNEQFF
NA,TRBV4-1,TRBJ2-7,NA,TGCGCCAGCAGCCAAGAAGGGGGGTTTTACGAGCAGTACTTC,CASSQEGGFYEQYF
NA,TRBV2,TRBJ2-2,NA,TGTGCCAGCAGTGAAATGATAACGGGGGCCGTCACCGGGGAGCTGTTTTTT,CASSEMITGAVTGELFF
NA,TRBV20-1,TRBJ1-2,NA,TGCAGTGCTAGAGAATCTCCTGGGGGTCCTAGCGGCTACACCTTC,CSARESPGGPSGYTF
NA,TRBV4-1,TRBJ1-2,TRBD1,TGCGCCAGCAGCCAAGTTGGACAGGGGTTGAGATACTCTCACGGCTACACCTTC,CASSQVGQGLRYSHGYTF
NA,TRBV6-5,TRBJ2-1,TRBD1,TGTGCCAGCCATGACAACAGGGGGCGCGATGAGCAGTTCTTC,CASHDNRGRDEQFF
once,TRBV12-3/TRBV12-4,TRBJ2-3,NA,TGTGCCAGCAGTACCACAATGCGGAATACTCGCACAGATACGCAGTATTTT,CASSTTMRNTRTDTQYF
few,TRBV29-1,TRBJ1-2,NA,TGCAGCGTTGAAGAGAACGCGGGGTGGTATGGCTACACCTTC,CSVEENAGWYGYTF
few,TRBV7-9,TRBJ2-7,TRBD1,TGTGCCAGCAGCTTATGGGACAGGATGGCCTACGAGCAGTACTTC,CASSLWDRMAYEQYF
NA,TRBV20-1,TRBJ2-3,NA,TGCAGTGCTAGAGATATCTTGGCGCGGACCACAGATACGCAGTATTTT,CSARDILARTTDTQYF
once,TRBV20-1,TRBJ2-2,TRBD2,TGCAGTGCCCTAGCTATTTTTACTAGCGGGGGGACCGGGGAGCTGTTTTTT,CSALAIFTSGGTGELFF
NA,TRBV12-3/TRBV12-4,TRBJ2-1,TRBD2,TGTGCCACGGGGGAACGGCTAGCGGGAGGGCCGGCCTACAATGAGCAGTTCTTC,CATGERLAGGPAYNEQFF
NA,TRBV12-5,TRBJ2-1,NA,TGTGCTAGTGGTTTGGTGAGCGGGTCCTACAATGAGCAGTTCTTC,CASGLVSGSYNEQFF
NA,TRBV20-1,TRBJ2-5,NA,TGCAGTGCGATAAACCTGGGGACGCGAGAGACCCAGTACTTC,CSAINLGTRETQYF
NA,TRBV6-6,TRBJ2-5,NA,TGTGCCAGCAGTCCCGGAGGAACCGGGGAGACCCAGTACTTC,CASSPGGTGETQYF
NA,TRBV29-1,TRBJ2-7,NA,TGCAGCGTTGAAGTTTATCGGGGCGAACTCCTTCGCTCCTACGAGCAGTACTTC,CSVEVYRGELLRSYEQYF
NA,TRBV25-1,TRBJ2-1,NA,TGTGCCAGCAGTGAATTTCGGGAACATGAGCAGTTCTTC,CASSEFREHEQFF